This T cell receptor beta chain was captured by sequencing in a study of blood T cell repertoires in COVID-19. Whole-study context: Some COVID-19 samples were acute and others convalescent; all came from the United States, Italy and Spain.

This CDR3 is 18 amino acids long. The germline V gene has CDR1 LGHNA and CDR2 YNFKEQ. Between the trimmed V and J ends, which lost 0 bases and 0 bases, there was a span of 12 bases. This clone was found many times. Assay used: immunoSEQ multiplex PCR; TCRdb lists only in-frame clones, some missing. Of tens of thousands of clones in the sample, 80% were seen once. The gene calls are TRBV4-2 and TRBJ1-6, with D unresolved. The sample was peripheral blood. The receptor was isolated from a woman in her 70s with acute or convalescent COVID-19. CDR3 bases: TGTGCCAGCAGCCAAGATCTGGACTCGGGCTCCTATAATTCACCCCTCCACTTT. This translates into CASSQDLDSGSYNSPLHF.